One and the same sample provided the 32 T cell receptor beta chains below, sequenced in a study of CD8 T cells in cerebrospinal fluid in Alzheimer's disease. TCRdb reprocessed the 10x single-cell sequencing reads, with one entry per CDR3 protein and no DNA. Recorded for this sample: more than 1,500 distinct CDR3 sequences. The sample consisted of cerebrospinal fluid. The receptors shown here come from a human donor in good health.

The rearrangement uses TRBV4-1 and TRBJ1-1. This CDR3 contains 15 residues. CDR1 is MGHRA, CDR2 YSYEKL, per germline. CDR3 residues: CASSLSGGGNTEAFF.

According to its frequency, this clonotype is medium-sized. The rearrangement links TRBV10-3 to TRBJ2-3. Germline CDR1 and CDR2: ENHRY and SYGVKD. This CDR3 contains 12 residues. The CDR3 is CAISESPDTQYF.

This clonotype is identified as medium-sized (0.01 to 0.1%) from frequency. This chain uses TRBV3-1 with TRBJ1-1. Germline assignment: CDR1 LGHDT and CDR2 YNNKEL (reference sequence). The CDR3 totals 14 residues. Here the CDR3 reads CASSQQVMNTEAFF.

This clonotype shows up as medium-sized by frequency. The V call is TRBV9, the J call TRBJ2-3. This CDR3 comprises 14 residues. The germline CDR1 and CDR2 sequences are SGDLS and YYNGEE. The chain's CDR3 is CASTGRLNTDTQYF. The complete variable domain, with remaining parts taken from reference TRBV9 and TRBJ2-3, reads DSGVTQTPKHLITATGQRVTLRCSPRSGDLSVYWYQQSLDQGLQFLIQYYNGEERAKGNILERFSAQQFPDLHSELNLSSLELGDSALYFCASTGRLNTDTQYFGPGTRLTVL.

Judged by frequency, this clonotype is medium-sized. The rearrangement links TRBV19 to TRBJ1-5; with no DNA, the TCRdb D assignment of TRBD1 cannot be verified. This CDR3 is 15 amino acids long. Germline V gene lookup returns CDR1 LNHDA and CDR2 SQIVND (reference sequence). Here the CDR3 reads CASNPGGGAGQPQHF.

Measured by frequency, this clonotype is large. This sequence joins TRBV28 and TRBJ2-5; TCRdb names TRBD1, which stays unverified in the absence of DNA. The CDR3 is 14 residues long. The V gene's germline CDR1 is MDHEN and CDR2 SYDVKM. CDR3 region: CASSLSIPPGTQYF.

The chain recombines TRBV2 with TRBJ1-5; absent DNA, TCRdb's TRBD1 call cannot be checked. The length of the CDR3 is 13 residues. Germline V gives CDR1 SNHLY, CDR2 FYNNEI. CDR3 amino acids: CASSGQLNQPQHF.

This clonotype counts as medium-sized by frequency. CDR3 residues: CASSQTSGSHEQYF. V and J are TRBV3-1 and TRBJ2-7; checking the TCRdb D call of TRBD2 is not possible without DNA. The CDR3 is 14 amino acids. From germline, CDR1 is LGHDT and CDR2 YNNKEL (reference sequence).

According to its frequency, this clonotype is medium-sized. The chain recombines TRBV27 with TRBJ2-7; there is no DNA to check the TCRdb D call of TRBD2. Per the germline V gene, CDR1 is MNHEY and CDR2 is SMNVEV (reference sequence). The CDR3 runs 15 residues. CDR3 residues: CASSPWTSGSGEQYF.

Its frequency marks this clonotype as medium-sized (0.01 to 0.1%). V and J are TRBV5-4 and TRBJ2-7; TCRdb picks TRBD2, but there is no DNA to check that call. The CDR3 length is 15 residues. CDR1 SGHNT and CDR2 YYREEE come from the germline V gene (reference sequence). The CDR3 region is CASSRTSAEYHEQYF.

By frequency, this clonotype registers large. This chain connects TRBV6-2 or TRBV6-3 to TRBJ1-1; the TCRdb call, TRBD1, lacks DNA for checking. The CDR3 has 16 residues. Germline lookup yields CDR1 MNHEY and CDR2 SVGEGT. The CDR3 protein is CASSPPSTGLNTEAFF.

This clonotype ranks as medium-sized in terms of frequency. The genes are TRBV11-3 and TRBJ2-3; the TCRdb D gene call, TRBD2, has no DNA to confirm it. This CDR3 has 16 amino acids. CDR1 is SGHNT and CDR2 is YENEEA in the germline V gene. CDR3 residues: CASSELANPITDTQYF.

Judged by frequency, this clonotype is medium-sized (0.01 to 0.1%). The V and J genes are TRBV9 and TRBJ2-1; TCRdb outputs TRBD2, but without DNA this stays unchecked. Germline V gives CDR1 SGDLS, CDR2 YYNGEE. The CDR3 is 16 residues long. The CDR3 is CASTAAAGGRYNEQFF.

Its frequency marks this clonotype as medium-sized (0.01 to 0.1%). The chain recombines TRBV25-1 with TRBJ1-2; no DNA is available, so the TRBD1 call from TCRdb remains unchecked. Germline V gives CDR1 MGHDK, CDR2 SYGVNS. This CDR3 is built from 12 residues. The CDR3 loop reads CASRQQDYGYTF.

This clonotype is labeled medium-sized (0.01 to 0.1%) based on frequency. V usage is TRBV2 and J usage is TRBJ2-7; the TRBD1 assignment by TCRdb is unverifiable without DNA. The germline CDR1 and CDR2 sequences are SNHLY and FYNNEI. The length of the CDR3 is 15 residues. CDR3: CASSRLGTGSYEQYF.

By frequency, this clonotype registers medium-sized. The chain joins TRBV6-2 or TRBV6-3 to TRBJ1-1; TCRdb's assignment of TRBD1 cannot be checked, as there is no DNA. Germline CDR1 is MNHEY and CDR2 is SVGEGT. CDR3 length: 15 amino acids. CDR3 region: CASRAPDRGGTEAFF.

This clonotype shows up as medium-sized by frequency. The chain uses TRBV20-1 and TRBJ2-5; TCRdb proposes TRBD2, but this gene call is untestable without DNA. Germline lookup yields CDR1 DFQATT and CDR2 SNEGSKA (reference sequence). The CDR3 is 14 amino acids. The CDR3 sequence is CSARKREGGETQYF.

Frequency places this clonotype as medium-sized (0.01 to 0.1%). The rearrangement joins TRBV5-1 to TRBJ2-7; TCRdb indicates TRBD1, and absent DNA this call remains unverified. Germline V CDR1 and CDR2: SGHRS, YFSETQ. The CDR3 is made up of 14 amino acids. The CDR3 is CASSSGSGAYEQYF.

Frequency places this clonotype as medium-sized. The chain is built from TRBV19 and TRBJ2-5; lacking DNA, the TRBD2 call made by TCRdb goes unchecked. Per germline, CDR1 LNHDA and CDR2 SQIVND (reference sequence). The CDR3 runs 17 residues. This chain's CDR3 is CASSFRISGGPQETQYF.

In terms of frequency, this clonotype is medium-sized (0.01 to 0.1%). The CDR3 loop is CASSSFGEGDTQYF. The J gene is TRBJ2-3, the V gene TRBV28. This CDR3 is 14 amino acids long. Per germline, CDR1 MDHEN and CDR2 SYDVKM.

This clonotype counts as large by frequency. V and J are TRBV7-2 and TRBJ1-6; TCRdb's D gene call, TRBD1, goes unchecked for lack of DNA. Germline V gene data show CDR1 as SGHTA and CDR2 as FQGNSA. The CDR3 is 14 residues long. This CDR3 is CASSLGWSGAPLHF.

Frequency places this clonotype as medium-sized. J is TRBJ2-7 and V is TRBV5-1; TCRdb's D call of TRBD2 is untestable without DNA. This CDR3 spans 15 amino acids. Germline loops: CDR1 SGHRS, CDR2 YFSETQ. The CDR3: CASADLAAGSGEQYF.

This clonotype registers medium-sized by frequency. The CDR3 reads CASSFGPGDTQYF. This chain connects TRBV7-2 to TRBJ2-3; as DNA is missing, the TRBD1 call by TCRdb cannot be tested. CDR3 length: 13 residues. Germline V lookup: CDR1 SGHTA, CDR2 FQGNSA.

This chain's CDR3 is CASTPLGTGLMNTEAFF. The chain links TRBV6-2 or TRBV6-3 to TRBJ1-1. The CDR3 is made up of 17 amino acids. Germline V gives CDR1 MNHEY, CDR2 SVGEGT.

This clonotype is medium-sized by frequency. V is TRBV11-2 and J is TRBJ2-2; the TCRdb call, TRBD1, lacks DNA for checking. Per germline, CDR1 SGHAT and CDR2 FQNNGV. This CDR3 has 14 residues. CDR3 protein: CASSHRSRGRALFF.

This clonotype counts as medium-sized by frequency. The V gene is TRBV27, the J gene TRBJ1-2; absent DNA, TCRdb's TRBD1 call cannot be checked. The CDR3 has 17 amino acids. Germline values: CDR1 MNHEY, CDR2 SMNVEV (reference sequence). CDR3 protein: CASSSLWMGGPNYGYTF.

By frequency, this clonotype registers medium-sized (0.01 to 0.1%). The V call is TRBV7-2, the J call TRBJ1-2; TCRdb reports TRBD1, a call that lacks DNA to check it against. This CDR3 comprises 15 residues. Germline V gene data show CDR1 as SGHTA and CDR2 as FQGNSA. The CDR3 region is CASSLAPGGGYGYTF.

Measured by frequency, this clonotype is medium-sized (0.01 to 0.1%). The chain uses TRBV28 and TRBJ1-6. In germline, CDR1 is MDHEN, CDR2 SYDVKM. There are 13 residues in the CDR3. Here the CDR3 reads CASSRASNSPLHF.

This clonotype is labeled medium-sized based on frequency. This sequence joins TRBV5-1 and TRBJ2-3; no DNA is available, so the TRBD2 call from TCRdb remains unchecked. In germline, CDR1 is SGHRS, CDR2 YFSETQ. This CDR3 is built from 16 residues. CDR3 in amino acids: CASSFGAADPTDTQYF.

This clonotype is called medium-sized (0.01 to 0.1%) based on its frequency. The V call is TRBV18, the J call TRBJ1-2; TCRdb's assignment of TRBD1 cannot be checked, as there is no DNA. Germline-derived CDR1 and CDR2 are KGHSH and LQKENI. The CDR3 sequence is 14 residues long. This CDR3 reads CASSPEQGANGYTF.

This clonotype is classed as medium-sized by frequency. The chain uses TRBV28 and TRBJ2-7; TCRdb indicates TRBD1, and absent DNA this call remains unverified. CDR3 length: 13 amino acids. Germline V CDR1 and CDR2: MDHEN, SYDVKM. This chain's CDR3 is CAITPGQSYEQYF.

This clonotype is identified as medium-sized from frequency. V gene TRBV20-1 combines with J gene TRBJ2-5; TCRdb gives TRBD2 as the D gene, but with no DNA this cannot be confirmed. The CDR3 consists of 14 residues. Germline CDR1 is DFQATT and CDR2 is SNEGSKA (reference sequence). CDR3 in amino acids: CSASLLAGAETQYF.